A single sample is the source of the 9 T cell receptor beta chains below, sequenced in a study of cytotoxic CD8 clonotypes in ibrutinib-treated CLL. Using immunoSEQ multiplex PCR, the repertoire was profiled, and TCRdb retains in-frame clones only, with some absent. The repertoire holds some 140,000 clones, with 75% to 95% as singletons. The sequencing here drew on PBMCs, taken after 12 months of ibrutinib treatment. These receptor sequences come from a human donor with chronic lymphocytic leukemia.

The chain recombines TRBV5-1 with TRBJ2-7; TRBD1 aligns across 7 bases. After removal of 6 bases from V and 2 bases from J, the junction contained 5 bases not matched to a gene. Germline V CDR1 and CDR2: SGHRS, YFSETQ. The CDR3 loop spans 13 amino acids. As DNA, the CDR3 is TGCGCCAGCACACCGGGACAGACCTACGAGCAGTACTTC. It codes for CASTPGQTYEQYF. Using reference TRBV5-1 and TRBJ2-7 for the parts outside the CDR3, the full variable domain is KAGVTQTPRYLIKTRGQQVTLSCSPISGHRSVSWYQQTPGQGLQFLFEYFSETQRNKGNFPGRFSGRQFSNSRSEMNVSTLELGDSALYLCASTPGQTYEQYFGPGTRLTVT.

Worth noting for this clone: At one end, the junction sequence differs from germline, possibly due to a read error. This rearrangement joins TRBV5-4 to TRBJ1-2; D is uncertain. The CDR3 sequence is 13 residues long. Germline loops: CDR1 SGHNT, CDR2 YYREEE (reference sequence). The CDR3 here is CASSLVGKDGYTF. The CDR3 DNA sequence: TGTGCCAGCAGTTTGGTGGGTAAGGATGGCTACACCTTC.

The chain has TRBV27 and TRBJ1-4; D may be TRBD1 (6 bases). V dropped 6 bases and J dropped 4 bases, with 9 bases sitting between them. Germline CDR1 MNHEY, CDR2 SMNVEV (reference sequence). This CDR3 comprises 13 residues. The CDR3 bases are TGTGCCAGCAGGGACAGCATTAATGAAAAACTGTTTTTT. Protein product: CASRDSINEKLFF.

This chain joins TRBV6-6 and TRBJ2-2; 8 nucleotides align to TRBD2. Germline lookup yields CDR1 MNHNY and CDR2 SVGAGI (reference sequence). J was trimmed by 12 bases and V by 4 bases; bases with no gene match: 16. The CDR3 totals 16 residues. The DNA for the CDR3 is TGTGCCAGCAGTTCTCTTTTAGCCGACTCGGGGGGGAAGCTGTTTTTT. Encoded protein: CASSSLLADSGGKLFF.

CDR3 sequence reads: CASSDRTEAFF. In nucleotides, the CDR3 is TGTGCCAGCTCAGATCGGACTGAAGCTTTCTTT. The rearrangement links TRBV18 to TRBJ1-1; D gene uncertain. Trimming stripped 5 bases from V and 5 bases from J, with 6 bases between. The germline V gene encodes CDR1 KGHSH and CDR2 LQKENI. This CDR3 spans 11 amino acids.

The V gene is TRBV5-6, the J gene TRBJ2-4, with 10 bases lining up with TRBD2. This CDR3 spans 14 amino acids. Trimming at V came to 4 bases and at J to 9 bases, leaving 7 bases not matched to a gene. Per germline, CDR1 SGHDT and CDR2 YYEEEE. CDR3 in DNA: TGTGCCAGCAGCACCCTAGCGGGAGCGGTCATTCAGTACTTC. Translated, it gives CASSTLAGAVIQYF.

The chain is built from TRBV7-9 and TRBJ1-4; D is possibly TRBD1 (6 bases). V was trimmed by 5 bases and J by 10 bases, leaving 17 bases between them. The CDR3 spans 14 residues. Germline CDR1 is SEHNR and CDR2 is FQNEAQ (reference sequence). CDR3 protein: CASSRQEPSGKLFF. Here the CDR3 DNA reads TGTGCCAGCAGCAGACAGGAGCCGTCGGGAAAACTGTTTTTT. The whole variable domain, filled in from reference TRBV7-9 and TRBJ1-4, reads DTGVSQNPRHKITKRGQNVTFRCDPISEHNRLYWYRQTLGQGPEFLTYFQNEAQLEKSRLLSDRFSAERPKGSFSTLEIQRTEQGDSAMYLCASSRQEPSGKLFFGSGTQLSVL.

As regards this clone: Other DNA sequences within the sample encode an identical CDR3. V and J are TRBV5-1 and TRBJ2-5, with 11 bases lining up with TRBD1. Germline V CDR1 and CDR2: SGHRS, YFSETQ. Trimming took 4 bases from V and 4 from J; bases not matched to a gene: 6. There are 15 residues in the CDR3. The CDR3 loop reads CASSRGTGGRETQYF. CDR3 nucleotides: TGCGCCAGCAGCCGTGGGACAGGGGGTCGAGAGACCCAGTACTTC. Full variable domain (remainder filled in from reference TRBV5-1 and TRBJ2-5): KAGVTQTPRYLIKTRGQQVTLSCSPISGHRSVSWYQQTPGQGLQFLFEYFSETQRNKGNFPGRFSGRQFSNSRSEMNVSTLELGDSALYLCASSRGTGGRETQYFGPGTRLLVL.

V usage is TRBV7-2 and J usage is TRBJ2-3, with 8 positions matching TRBD1. The CDR3 consists of 15 residues. Losses at the gene ends were 11 bases for V and 4 bases for J; bases not matched to a gene: 14. Germline CDR1 is SGHTA and CDR2 is FQGNSA. CDR3 amino acids: CAYRVGQGESDTQYF. For the CDR3, the DNA is TGTGCCTACCGGGTCGGACAGGGAGAATCAGATACGCAGTATTTT. The full variable domain, its missing parts supplied by reference TRBV7-2 and TRBJ2-3, is GAGVSQSPSNKVTEKGKDVELRCDPISGHTALYWYRQSLGQGLEFLIYFQGNSAPDKSGLPSDRFSAERTGGSVSTLTIQRTQQEDSAVYLCAYRVGQGESDTQYFGPGTRLTVL.